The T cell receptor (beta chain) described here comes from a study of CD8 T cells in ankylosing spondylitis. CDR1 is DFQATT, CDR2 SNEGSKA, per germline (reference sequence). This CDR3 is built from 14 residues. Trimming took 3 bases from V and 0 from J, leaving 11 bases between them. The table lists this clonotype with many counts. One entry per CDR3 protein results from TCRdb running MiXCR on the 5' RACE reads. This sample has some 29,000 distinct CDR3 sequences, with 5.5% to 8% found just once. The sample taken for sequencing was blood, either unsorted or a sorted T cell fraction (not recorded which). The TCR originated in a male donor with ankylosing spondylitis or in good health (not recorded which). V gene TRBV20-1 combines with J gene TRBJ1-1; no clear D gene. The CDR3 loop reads CSASQIPMNTEAFF. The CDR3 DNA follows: TGCAGTGCTAGCCAGATTCCCATGAACACTGAAGCTTTCTTT.